The following is a TCR beta chain sequence with its context. Its matching antigen is unknown. V shed 1 base and J 4 bases; nucleotides not matched to a gene: 6. CDR1 and CDR2 from the germline V gene are SGDLS and YYNGEE. This CDR3 has 16 amino acids. This sample was included in a study of shared clonotypes between healthy human individuals. Overall study results and limits: Generally, naive subsets (rather than memory subsets) showed larger estimated richness.

Produced via immunoSEQ multiplex PCR; TCRdb's table is partial and in-frame only. The sample consists of over a million clones, approximately 96% of them appearing once. The sequenced sample was naive CD4+ T cells sorted from blood. The subset: CD45RA+ positively selected. This TCR derives from a man younger than 45 in good health. The chain links TRBV9 to TRBJ2-3, with TRBD2 identical over 10 bases. CDR3 in DNA: TGTGCCAGCAGCGTAAGCAGCGGGAGGGCCTCAGATACGCAGTATTTT. Residues: CASSVSSGRASDTQYF. Combining the CDR3 with reference TRBV9 and TRBJ2-3 gives the whole variable domain DSGVTQTPKHLITATGQRVTLRCSPRSGDLSVYWYQQSLDQGLQFLIQYYNGEERAKGNILERFSAQQFPDLHSELNLSSLELGDSALYFCASSVSSGRASDTQYFGPGTRLTVL.